This T cell receptor (beta chain) originates from a study of blood T cell repertoires in COVID-19. As concerns this clone: Mismatch with germline at one junction end may stem from a read error.

Clones were sequenced by immunoSEQ multiplex PCR, and TCRdb holds only the in-frame ones, with some missing. The sample yields 50,000 or so clones, approximately 90% seen once. Germline V gene data show CDR1 as SGHTA and CDR2 as FQGNSA. The CDR3 contains 13 residues. Sequencing was carried out using peripheral blood. The source is a human donor in a cohort sampled during active COVID-19. This rearrangement joins TRBV7-2 to TRBJ2-7; 10 nucleotides match TRBD2. The CDR3 protein is CASSLGLAGDHTF. The CDR3 coding sequence is TGTGCCAGCAGCTTAGGTCTAGCGGGGGACCATACCTTC.